The T cell receptor (beta chain) under discussion was sequenced for a study of vaccination effects on CD4 cells after COVID-19. With regard to this clone: The antigen is unknown.

V lost 8 bases, J lost 1 base, and 6 bases lay in between. Per germline, CDR1 MRHNA and CDR2 SNTAGT. This CDR3 spans 12 amino acids. Profiled with immunoSEQ multiplex PCR; TCRdb holds only in-frame clones, not every one. The table lists about 46,000 clones, around three quarters of them singletons. Antigen-specific CD4+ T cells were first expanded with viral peptide pools by the ViraFEST assay and only then sequenced. Upon completion of about eleven days in culture, CD4+ T cells were isolated. Participants were given two doses of BNT162b2 or mRNA-1273 vaccine. The sample in question was CD4+ T cells from PBMCs cultured with HCoV-OC43 spike peptides, obtained after COVID-19 vaccination. Subset defined: HCoV-OC43 spike overlapping peptide pool stimulation. V is TRBV6-4 and J is TRBJ1-5; D unresolved. This receptor was identified in a human donor who received a COVID-19 vaccine. CDR3 bases: TGTGCCAGCCTTTTGAGCAATCAGCCCCAGCATTTT. This sequence encodes CASLLSNQPQHF.